Listed below are T cell receptor beta chains from one sample, sequenced in a study of blood T cell repertoires in COVID-19. Assay used: immunoSEQ multiplex PCR; TCRdb lists only in-frame clones, some missing. The repertoire has 250,000 to 350,000 clones, around 89% of them found once; the top ten carry 6.3%. The source material was peripheral blood. The receptors were gathered from a woman aged 45-65 years with COVID-19, enrolled during active disease. The CDR3 runs from the conserved cysteine through the conserved F or W. D genes are given only for firm matches. The listing skips clone size in some rows; elsewhere it reads once, few, many or a size class.

D gene: TRBD2; clone size: .; J gene: TRBJ2-1; V gene: TRBV12-3/TRBV12-4; CDR3 DNA: TGTGCCAGCAGAGAGGGACTAGCAGCAGAGCAGTTCTTC; CDR3 protein: CASREGLAAEQFF
D gene: TRBD1; clone size: once; J gene: TRBJ1-4; V gene: TRBV30; CDR3 DNA: TGTGCCTGGAGGATGGGACAGGAGAATGAAAAACTGTTTTTT; CDR3 protein: CAWRMGQENEKLFF
D gene: TRBD1; clone size: .; J gene: TRBJ2-5; V gene: TRBV7-9; CDR3 DNA: TGTGCCAGCAGCAAGCAGGGACAGATCCAAGAGACCCAGTACTTC; CDR3 protein: CASSKQGQIQETQYF
D gene: TRBD2; clone size: .; J gene: TRBJ2-2; V gene: TRBV7-9; CDR3 DNA: TGTGCCAGCAGCCCGATGGGACTAGCGGGAGGAGAGCTGTTTTTT; CDR3 protein: CASSPMGLAGGELFF
D gene: .; clone size: .; J gene: TRBJ1-5; V gene: TRBV3-1/TRBV3-2; CDR3 DNA: TGTGCCAGCAGCCAAGTAAGCGCCAATCAGCCCCAGCATTTT; CDR3 protein: CASSQVSANQPQHF
D gene: .; clone size: .; J gene: TRBJ1-2; V gene: TRBV6-5; CDR3 DNA: TGTGCCAGCAGTTTACTCGGGGGGCTAACTAACTATGGCTACACCTTC; CDR3 protein: CASSLLGGLTNYGYTF
D gene: .; clone size: .; J gene: TRBJ1-5; V gene: TRBV18; CDR3 DNA: TGTGCCAGCTCACCAAGCAGGAATCAGCCCCAGCATTTT; CDR3 protein: CASSPSRNQPQHF
D gene: TRBD1; clone size: .; J gene: TRBJ1-2; V gene: TRBV2; CDR3 DNA: TGTGCCAGCAGTTTCTCGGACAGGGCATATGGCTACACCTTC; CDR3 protein: CASSFSDRAYGYTF
D gene: TRBD2; clone size: .; J gene: TRBJ2-5; V gene: TRBV24-1; CDR3 DNA: TGTGCCACCAGTGATCGGAAGCGGGGGCAAGAGACCCAGTACTTC; CDR3 protein: CATSDRKRGQETQYF
D gene: .; clone size: .; J gene: TRBJ2-1; V gene: TRBV7-2; CDR3 DNA: TGTGCCAGCAGCCCCCAGGCTAGCGACTACAATGAGCAGTTCTTC; CDR3 protein: CASSPQASDYNEQFF
D gene: .; clone size: once; J gene: TRBJ2-7; V gene: TRBV18; CDR3 DNA: TGTGCCAGCTCACCAATAGGGGACGAGCAGTACTTC; CDR3 protein: CASSPIGDEQYF
D gene: .; clone size: .; J gene: TRBJ2-3; V gene: TRBV6-6; CDR3 DNA: TGTGCCAGCAGTGATAGCGGTACTAGCACAGATACGCAGTATTTT; CDR3 protein: CASSDSGTSTDTQYF
D gene: TRBD2; clone size: many; J gene: TRBJ2-1; V gene: TRBV6-4; CDR3 DNA: TGTGCCAGCAGTGAACTAGCGGATTACAATGAGCAGTTCTTC; CDR3 protein: CASSELADYNEQFF
D gene: .; clone size: .; J gene: TRBJ1-4; V gene: TRBV7-8; CDR3 DNA: TGTGCCAGCAGCTTAGTTCAAAATGAAAAACTGTTTTTT; CDR3 protein: CASSLVQNEKLFF
D gene: TRBD2; clone size: .; J gene: TRBJ2-3; V gene: TRBV3-1/TRBV3-2; CDR3 DNA: TGTGCCAGCAGCCCGGGGGGACTAGCTGTGGATACGCAGTATTTT; CDR3 protein: CASSPGGLAVDTQYF